This TCR beta chain was recovered during a study of blood T cell repertoires in COVID-19. Study as a whole: From T cells, B-cell-depleted T cells, or PBMCs came the material, which was cDNA or gDNA.

Some clones are missing from TCRdb's copy, which holds only in-frame ones; the method was immunoSEQ multiplex PCR. Of more than 110,000 clones listed, approximately 80% are singletons. This clone occurred once. This TCR was recovered from a woman under 30 who had been exposed to COVID-19. Material: PBMCs or T cells enriched from blood (not recorded which).

This chain's CDR3 is CATSRDRSARDNEQFF. The CDR3 DNA follows: TGTGCCACCAGCAGAGATCGTTCAGCCAGGGACAATGAGCAGTTCTTC. The rearrangement links TRBV15 to TRBJ2-1, with a weak D call TRBD1 (5 bases). The CDR3 spans 16 residues. V was cut by 0 bases and J by 5 bases, with 14 bases left in between. Germline CDR1 LNHNV, CDR2 YYDKDF (reference sequence).